This T cell receptor (beta chain) was retrieved from a study of T cells in Graves' hyperthyroidism and ophthalmopathy. Study at large: Once the initial diagnosis was made, peripheral blood was obtained before any treatment. Findings and limits, study-wide: Model-based prediction identified ophthalmopathy a median roughly six months prior to its onset.

The TCR beta CDR3 regions underwent amplification using RNA transcripts as the source. Primed by the HTBI set, a first-round RT-PCR was run on the TCR CDR3. TCRdb ran MiXCR on the multiplex PCR reads and lists one entry per CDR3 protein. The repertoire holds about 560,000 distinct CDR3 sequences, with 15% to 19% as singletons. Regarding this clonotype: Its antigen is currently unknown.

Sequencing used blood. This receptor was taken from a woman in her thirties with Graves' hyperthyroidism.

The CDR3 is CASSARRTGYNEQFF. The CDR3 nucleotides are TGTGCCAGTAGTGCCCGACGGACAGGTTACAATGAGCAGTTCTTC. The chain employs TRBV19 and TRBJ2-1; 7 bases match TRBD1. The CDR3 is 15 residues long. V gave up 5 bases and J gave up 4 bases; unmatched junction bases: 8. Germline CDR1 reads LNHDA; CDR2 reads SQIVND (reference sequence).